These 27 T cell receptor beta chains came from one sample sequenced in a study of T cell responses to AZD1222 COVID-19 vaccine. The table came from immunoSEQ multiplex PCR; TCRdb's copy has only in-frame clones and leaves some out. Here the sample spans 150,000 to 200,000 clones, approximately 91% being singletons. Specimen: peripheral blood, collected on day 0 of AZD1222 vaccination. The receptors shown here come from an adult in good health.

V usage is TRBV4-1 and J usage is TRBJ2-2; 12 bases line up with TRBD1. Germline loops: CDR1 MGHRA, CDR2 YSYEKL. V dropped 4 bases and J dropped 6; count of bases not matched to a gene: 9. The CDR3 extends over 17 amino acids. The CDR3 sequence: CASSRIPGQGASGELFF. For the CDR3, the DNA is TGCGCCAGCAGCCGAATACCGGGACAGGGGGCCTCCGGGGAGCTGTTTTTT.

J is TRBJ2-5 and V is TRBV21-1; the D call of TRBD2 is as the table states it, not checked on the DNA. TRBV21-1 is deemed a pseudogene. The CDR3 consists of 18 residues. In nucleotides, the CDR3 is TGTGCCAGCAGCAAAGTAAATGGCGAGGGAGGGGTCGGGGAGACCCAGTACTTC. Amino acids: CASSKVNGEGGVGETQYF.

This clone was counted between two and nine times. The chain links TRBV3-1 (or the pseudogene TRBV3-2) to TRBJ1-1; D unclear. The length of the CDR3 is 14 residues. V was pared by 1 base and J by 1 base, with 7 bases between. Looked up from germline, CDR1 is LGHDT and CDR2 is YNNKEL (reference sequence). The CDR3 reads CASSQGPANTEAFF. As DNA, the CDR3 is TGTGCCAGCAGCCAAGGTCCGGCGAACACTGAAGCTTTCTTT.

The V call is TRBV7-8, the J call TRBJ2-1; 13 bases are a match to TRBD2. Germline CDR1 reads SGHVS; CDR2 reads FQNEAQ. The CDR3 is 18 amino acids. After removal of 1 base from V and 1 base from J, the junction contained 4 bases not matched to a gene. CDR3 region: CASSLVGLAGRSYNEQFF. The CDR3 coding sequence is TGTGCCAGCAGCTTAGTGGGACTAGCGGGAAGGTCCTACAATGAGCAGTTCTTC.

This clone was detected only once. The chain couples TRBV7-6 to TRBJ2-5; a weak D match, TRBD1 (6 bases). Germline V lookup: CDR1 SGHVS, CDR2 FNYEAQ. Trimming stripped 0 bases from V and 5 bases from J, with 13 bases between. This CDR3 region has 15 residues. In DNA form, the CDR3 reads TGTGCCAGCAGCTTAGCGCAGGGGCGAGGGGAGACCCAGTACTTC. Translated, it gives CASSLAQGRGETQYF. The full variable domain, its missing parts supplied by reference TRBV7-6 and TRBJ2-5, is GAGVSQSPRYKVTKRGQDVALRCDPISGHVSLYWYRQALGQGPEFLTYFNYEAQQDKSGLPNDRFSAERPEGSISTLTIQRTEQRDSAMYRCASSLAQGRGETQYFGPGTRLLVL.

This clone was recorded only once. The CDR3 region is CASSRTNFYEQYF. The CDR3 coding sequence is TGTGCCAGCAGCCGGACTAACTTTTACGAGCAGTACTTC. The V gene is TRBV7-2, the J gene TRBJ2-7; D may be TRBD2 (6 bases). CDR1 and CDR2 from the germline V gene are SGHTA and FQGNSA. Trimming pared 5 bases from V and 4 bases from J, leaving 12 bases between. This CDR3 has 13 residues.

The J gene is TRBJ1-5, the V gene TRBV12-3 or TRBV12-4; no definite D call. Trimming removed 5 bases from V and 7 bases from J, with 12 bases in between. This CDR3 is built from 13 residues. Written as DNA, the CDR3 is TGTGCCAGCAGTCGACATTTAGGGCAGCCCCAGCATTTT. Its translation is CASSRHLGQPQHF.

The chain employs TRBV15 and TRBJ1-2; no clear D gene. The V and J ends lost 5 bases and 7 bases respectively, with 17 bases between them. The CDR3 covers 14 residues. Germline V gene data show CDR1 as LNHNV and CDR2 as YYDKDF (reference sequence). CDR3 sequence reads: CATSQGSGFSGYTF. The CDR3 DNA reads as TGTGCCACCAGCCAAGGTTCTGGGTTTAGTGGCTACACCTTC.

In regard to this clone: One end of the junction varies from germline; a read error may be responsible. The genes are TRBV4-3 and TRBJ1-1; TRBD1 matches 10 bases. Germline V gene data show CDR1 as LGHNA and CDR2 as YSLEER. The CDR3 has 15 residues. CDR3 loop: CASNQRTGGNTEAFF. For the CDR3, the DNA is TGCGCCAGCAACCAACGGACAGGGGGGAACACTGAAGCTTTCTTT.

The J gene is TRBJ1-1, the V gene TRBV19; TRBD1 agrees at 8 bases. Germline trimming cut 5 bases from V and 0 bases from J; bases unmatched to any gene: 2. The CDR3 runs 14 residues. Germline CDR1 LNHDA, CDR2 SQIVND (reference sequence). The CDR3 bases are TGTGCCAGTAGTGCGACAGGGGTGAACACTGAAGCTTTCTTT. Its translation is CASSATGVNTEAFF. The full variable domain, in which reference TRBV19 and TRBJ1-1 provide the parts outside the CDR3, is DGGITQSPKYLFRKEGQNVTLSCEQNLNHDAMYWYRQDPGQGLRLIYYSQIVNDFQKGDIAEGYSVSREKKESFPLTVTSAQKNPTAFYLCASSATGVNTEAFFGQGTRLTVV.

This chain connects TRBV7-6 to TRBJ2-1, with 9 bases fitting TRBD1. Germline CDR1 and CDR2: SGHVS and FNYEAQ. Unmatched junction bases numbered 10, after V lost 5 bases and J lost 8 bases. The CDR3 length is 15 residues. CDR3 sequence (DNA): TGTGCCAGCAGCCGATTTCACAGGGGGCAGGATGAGCAGTTCTTC. Its protein product is CASSRFHRGQDEQFF.

This clone was seen only a few times. This chain joins TRBV2 and TRBJ1-1; TRBD1 matches 9 bases. Germline trimming cut 8 bases from V and 1 base from J; bases unmatched to any gene: 17. Germline V CDR1 and CDR2: SNHLY, FYNNEI. The CDR3 totals 18 residues. Here the CDR3 reads CASFVPRDRDRPNTEAFF. CDR3 in DNA: TGTGCCAGCTTTGTTCCTAGGGACAGGGACCGACCGAACACTGAAGCTTTCTTT. Full variable domain (rest looked up from reference TRBV2 and TRBJ1-1): EPEVTQTPSHQVTQMGQEVILRCVPISNHLYFYWYRQILGQKVEFLVSFYNNEISEKSEIFDDQFSVERPDGSNFTLKIRSTKLEDSAMYFCASFVPRDRDRPNTEAFFGQGTRLTVV.

The chain recombines TRBV7-2 with TRBJ1-1, with a weak D call TRBD1 (6 bases). Trimming shortened V by 6 bases and J by 1 base, and 15 bases separated the two germline ends. This CDR3 region has 15 residues. From germline, CDR1 is SGHTA and CDR2 FQGNSA. CDR3 loop: CASRIRGAANTEAFF. The CDR3 region has the DNA TGTGCCAGCAGGATCAGGGGCGCGGCGAACACTGAAGCTTTCTTT.

This chain links TRBV7-2 with TRBJ2-3; 14 nucleotides align to TRBD2. Germline CDR1 SGHTA, CDR2 FQGNSA. With V trimmed by 2 bases and J by 5 bases, 9 bases remained unmatched. There are 18 residues in the CDR3. The CDR3 region is CASSLRLAGGPRGDTQYF. CDR3 DNA: TGTGCCAGCAGCTTACGACTAGCGGGAGGGCCTAGGGGAGATACGCAGTATTTT.

The gene calls are TRBV27 and TRBJ2-2, with 7 nucleotides matching TRBD1. Germline lookup yields CDR1 MNHEY and CDR2 SMNVEV (reference sequence). Germline trimming cut 6 bases from V and 3 bases from J; bases unmatched to any gene: 7. The CDR3 runs 15 residues. Here the CDR3 DNA reads TGTGCCAGCAGCCCGGGACAGCGATACACCGGGGAGCTGTTTTTT. This codes for CASSPGQRYTGELFF.

The chain joins TRBV3-1 (or the pseudogene TRBV3-2) to TRBJ2-3; 7 bases fit TRBD2. The germline V gene encodes CDR1 LGHDT and CDR2 YNNKEL (reference sequence). The ends lost 2 bases at V and 3 bases at J; junction bases unmatched: 2. The CDR3 length is 14 residues. CDR3 in DNA: TGTGCCAGCAGCCAACAAGCGGGGACAGATACGCAGTATTTT. Translation gives CASSQQAGTDTQYF.

The chain is built from TRBV3-1 (or the pseudogene TRBV3-2) and TRBJ2-1, with a possible D match to TRBD2 (7 bases). V was pared by 6 bases and J by 6 bases, with 12 bases between. This CDR3 has 13 residues. From germline, CDR1 is LGHDT and CDR2 YNNKEL (reference sequence). The CDR3 region is CASRQAGANEQFF. The CDR3, as DNA: TGTGCCAGCAGACAGGCGGGGGCCAATGAGCAGTTCTTC.

The chain is built from TRBV7-6 and TRBJ1-1; D is undetermined. V was shortened by 0 bases and J by 10 bases, with 15 bases between the two germline ends. There are 14 residues in the CDR3. Per the germline V gene, CDR1 is SGHVS and CDR2 is FNYEAQ. In DNA, the CDR3 is TGTGCCAGCAGCTTAGCGGCCCCTTCCTCGAGAGCTTTCTTT. Translated, it gives CASSLAAPSSRAFF.

The V gene is TRBV19, the J gene TRBJ1-2, with TRBD1 matching 10 bases. Germline CDR1 reads LNHDA; CDR2 reads SQIVND (reference sequence). V lost 3 bases to trimming and J lost 5 bases; unmatched junction nucleotides: 6. This CDR3 region has 15 residues. CDR3 nucleotide sequence: TGTGCCAGTAGTATCGCCGGGACAGGGGTATATGGCTACACCTTC. Its translation is CASSIAGTGVYGYTF. The whole variable domain, remainder taken from reference TRBV19 and TRBJ1-2, is DGGITQSPKYLFRKEGQNVTLSCEQNLNHDAMYWYRQDPGQGLRLIYYSQIVNDFQKGDIAEGYSVSREKKESFPLTVTSAQKNPTAFYLCASSIAGTGVYGYTFGSGTRLTVV.

The chain has TRBV5-6 and TRBJ1-2; 10 bases map to TRBD1. The CDR3 loop spans 16 amino acids. With 4 bases clipped from V and 7 bases from J, the junction kept 13 bases outside the gene matches. Germline V CDR1 and CDR2: SGHDT, YYEEEE. DNA for the CDR3: TGTGCCAGCAGCGCCGCGGGACAGGGGACAGCCTCTGGCTACACCTTC. This codes for CASSAAGQGTASGYTF.

The rearrangement uses TRBV11-2 and TRBJ2-5; D tentatively fits TRBD1 or TRBD2 (5 bases each). The CDR3 covers 16 residues. The V and J ends lost 0 bases and 4 bases respectively, with 15 bases between them. Germline values: CDR1 SGHAT, CDR2 FQNNGV. CDR3 in amino acids: CASSLELGRKGETQYF. The CDR3 DNA sequence: TGTGCCAGCAGCTTAGAGTTGGGACGCAAAGGAGAGACCCAGTACTTC.

This chain links TRBV3-1 (or the pseudogene TRBV3-2) with TRBJ1-4; 7 bases line up with TRBD1. Germline V lookup: CDR1 LGHDT, CDR2 YNNKEL (reference sequence). This CDR3 has 15 residues. Trimming took 3 bases from V and 5 from J; bases not matched to a gene: 6. CDR3 DNA sequence: TGTGCCAGCAGCCACAGAACAGGGGAAAATGAAAAACTGTTTTTT. It is translated as CASSHRTGENEKLFF.

V and J are TRBV3-1 (or the pseudogene TRBV3-2) and TRBJ2-5; perhaps TRBD2 as D (5 bases). The CDR3 totals 14 residues. V lost 0 bases and J 5 bases, leaving 10 bases between the germline ends. Germline loops: CDR1 LGHDT, CDR2 YNNKEL (reference sequence). The CDR3 DNA follows: TGTGCCAGCAGCCAAGATCAAAGAGGGGAGACCCAGTACTTC. Amino acids: CASSQDQRGETQYF.

The CDR3 nucleotides read TGTGCCAGCAGGGGTGCGTCTCCAGATGGCTACACCTTC. Residues: CASRGASPDGYTF. This chain links TRBV2 with TRBJ1-2; D is ambiguous. Germline V CDR1 and CDR2: SNHLY, FYNNEI. The CDR3 is 13 residues long. Trimming left V 6 bases short and J 6 bases short, with 14 bases between.

CDR3 DNA: TGCGCCAGCAGCCAAGAAGGGTCCACCGCCTACGAGCAGTACTTC. Translated: CASSQEGSTAYEQYF. The chain carries TRBV4-3 and TRBJ2-7, with D uncertain. The CDR3 has 15 amino acids. The V end lost 0 bases, the J end lost 2 bases, and 11 bases lay between the germline ends. Germline V lookup: CDR1 LGHNA, CDR2 YSLEER.

This chain uses TRBV28 with TRBJ2-1; D not resolved. The V and J ends lost 3 bases and 16 bases respectively, with 16 bases between them. Germline V CDR1 and CDR2: MDHEN, SYDVKM. This CDR3 has 12 residues. The CDR3 nucleotides read TGTGCCAGCAGTTTGGGTGGAGTCTCGCGTTTCTTC. Translating gives CASSLGGVSRFF.

This clone has just one count. The J gene is TRBJ2-3, the V gene TRBV15; 10 bases are shared with TRBD2. CDR1 and CDR2 from the germline V gene are LNHNV and YYDKDF (reference sequence). Trimming took 5 bases from V and 4 from J; bases not matched to a gene: 6. The CDR3 consists of 15 residues. The CDR3 loop reads CATSPSSGSADTQYF. The CDR3 DNA reads TGTGCCACCAGCCCGTCTAGCGGGAGCGCAGATACGCAGTATTTT.